The entry below gives a single TCR beta chain sequence along with its context. V lost 3 bases and J lost 4, with 18 bases in between. Germline CDR1 is LGHDT and CDR2 is YNNKEL (reference sequence). The CDR3 spans 16 residues. This sample was included in a study of blood T cell repertoires in COVID-19. Study as a whole: The origin of the acute and convalescent COVID-19 samples was the United States, Italy and Spain.

The data were produced by immunoSEQ multiplex PCR, yet TCRdb's version contains in-frame clones alone and is incomplete. The sample has approximately 400,000 clones; roughly 88% are singletons. The chain has TRBV3-1 (or the pseudogene TRBV3-2) and TRBJ1-2, with D possibly being TRBD1 (6 bases). Material for sequencing was peripheral blood. This clonotype was sampled from a woman in her fifties or sixties with COVID-19, enrolled during active disease. CDR3 protein: CASSHAATGRVYGYTF. Written as DNA, the CDR3 is TGTGCCAGCAGCCACGCGGCAACAGGGAGGGTCTATGGCTACACCTTC.